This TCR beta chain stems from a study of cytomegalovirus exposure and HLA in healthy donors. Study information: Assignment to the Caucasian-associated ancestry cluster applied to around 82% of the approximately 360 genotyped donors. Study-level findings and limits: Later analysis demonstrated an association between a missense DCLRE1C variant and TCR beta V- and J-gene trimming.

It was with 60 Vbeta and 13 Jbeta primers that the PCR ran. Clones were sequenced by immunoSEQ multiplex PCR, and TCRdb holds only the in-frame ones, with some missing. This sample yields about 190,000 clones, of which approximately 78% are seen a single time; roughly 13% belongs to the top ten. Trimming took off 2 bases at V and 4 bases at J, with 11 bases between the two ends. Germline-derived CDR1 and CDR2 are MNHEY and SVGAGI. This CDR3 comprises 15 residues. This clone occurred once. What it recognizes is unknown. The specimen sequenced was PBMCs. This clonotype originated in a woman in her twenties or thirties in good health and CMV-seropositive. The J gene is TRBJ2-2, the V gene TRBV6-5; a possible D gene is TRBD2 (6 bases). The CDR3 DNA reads TGTGCCAGCAGTTACGGACTAAAGGGCACCGGGGAGCTGTTTTTT. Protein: CASSYGLKGTGELFF.